The entry that follows covers one TCR beta chain sequence. The record originates from a study of blood T cells in healthy people across ages. The second PCR ran roughly 7 to 12 cycles with a sample-barcoded 5' primer and J-beta primers. One entry per CDR3 protein, called by TCRdb with MiXCR from the 5' RACE reads. The data hold 600,000 to 650,000 distinct CDR3 sequences, with about 54% observed a single time. V shed 5 bases, J shed 3 bases, and the junction held 6 bases outside the gene matches. This CDR3 comprises 13 residues. Germline values: CDR1 DFQATT, CDR2 SNEGSKA (reference sequence). What was sequenced was blood. V and J are TRBV20-1 and TRBJ1-1; 7 nucleotides match TRBD1. The receptor comes from a man aged 60 to 75 in good health. The CDR3 DNA reads TGCAGTGCTCGACAGGGTGGGTACACTGAAGCTTTCTTT. Its protein product is CSARQGGYTEAFF.